This T cell receptor (beta chain) was identified during a study of cytomegalovirus exposure and HLA in healthy donors. Regarding the study as a whole: Immune exposure information comprised only CMV serostatus.

The PCR employed 60 Vbeta primers together with 13 Jbeta primers. Some clones are missing from TCRdb's copy, which holds only in-frame ones; the method was immunoSEQ multiplex PCR. The sample records roughly 150,000 clones, about 80% being singletons. The trim removed 9 bases at V and 4 bases at J, leaving 8 bases unmatched. The CDR3 runs 14 residues. The germline V gene has CDR1 LNHDA and CDR2 SQIVND (reference sequence). For this clone: Its specificity is unknown.

The sequenced material came from PBMCs. The J gene is TRBJ2-2, the V gene TRBV19, with 7 positions matching TRBD1. The TCR comes from a woman aged 30 to 39 in good health and CMV-seronegative. CDR3: CASCLAGGTGELFF. CDR3 in DNA: TGTGCCAGCTGCCTTGCAGGGGGCACCGGGGAGCTGTTTTTT.